A single sample gave rise to the 14 T cell receptor beta chains below, sequenced in a study of technical replicates of blood from several donors. This table comes from immunoSEQ multiplex PCR, and its TCRdb copy is limited to in-frame clones, with some not included. The table has 55,000 to 75,000 clones, about 95% seen once. What was sequenced was PBMCs. The receptors stem from a human donor in good health. Some clones in this sample may be carry-over from other donors' samples.

The chain recombines TRBV7-9 with TRBJ2-3; D is unclear. This CDR3 comprises 16 residues. V was shortened by 1 base and J by 2 bases, with 13 bases between the two germline ends. Germline CDR1 SEHNR, CDR2 FQNEAQ (reference sequence). The CDR3 spells CASSLVAPSNTDTQYF. CDR3 bases: TGTGCCAGCAGCTTAGTGGCCCCCAGTAACACAGATACGCAGTATTTT.

V and J are TRBV28 and TRBJ1-5, with 8 bases that match TRBD1. The V segment lost 4 bases and the J segment 2 bases; nucleotides outside the gene matches: 10. The CDR3 covers 17 residues. Germline CDR1 reads MDHEN; CDR2 reads SYDVKM. The CDR3 DNA reads TGTGCCAGCAGTTGGCGCCGGACAGGGAAAGGCAATCAGCCCCAGCATTTT. Protein: CASSWRRTGKGNQPQHF.

V usage is TRBV7-2 and J usage is TRBJ2-7; weak D call: TRBD1 (5 bases). CDR1 and CDR2 from the germline V gene are SGHTA and FQGNSA. With 5 bases removed from V and 2 bases from J, the gap between germline ends came to 16 bases. This CDR3 has 15 amino acids. In DNA form, the CDR3 reads TGTGCCAGCAGCCGGAGTCAGGGAAGCCCCTACGAGCAGTACTTC. Translated: CASSRSQGSPYEQYF. The whole variable domain, remainder taken from reference TRBV7-2 and TRBJ2-7, is GAGVSQSPSNKVTEKGKDVELRCDPISGHTALYWYRQSLGQGLEFLIYFQGNSAPDKSGLPSDRFSAERTGGSVSTLTIQRTQQEDSAVYLCASSRSQGSPYEQYFGPGTRLTVT.

Of note for this clone: Other DNA variants within this sample encode the same CDR3. The genes are TRBV20-1 and TRBJ2-7; no clear D. Germline V gene data show CDR1 as DFQATT and CDR2 as SNEGSKA (reference sequence). CDR3 length: 11 amino acids. V lost 1 base, J lost 5 bases, and 6 bases lay in between. The CDR3 nucleotides read TGCAGTGCTAGAGCGGGTAACGAGCAGTACTTC. It is translated as CSARAGNEQYF.

The chain links TRBV6-5 to TRBJ2-7, with D hard to call. The CDR3 has 11 amino acids. The germline V gene encodes CDR1 MNHEY and CDR2 SVGAGI. Trimming cost V 2 bases and J 7 bases, with 6 bases left between them. CDR3 coding DNA: TGTGCCAGCAGTTACGGGCCTGAGCAGTACTTC. Translated, it gives CASSYGPEQYF.

The rearrangement links TRBV7-9 to TRBJ2-6; D unresolved. Trimming pared 3 bases from V and 0 bases from J, leaving 6 bases between. The CDR3 totals 15 residues. Germline V lookup: CDR1 SEHNR, CDR2 FQNEAQ (reference sequence). The CDR3 spells CASSFKISGANVLTF. The CDR3 bases are TGTGCCAGCAGCTTCAAAATCTCTGGGGCCAACGTCCTGACTTTC.

This clone was picked up one time. J is TRBJ2-7 and V is TRBV5-1; D perhaps matches TRBD2 (6 bases). CDR3 length: 15 residues. V dropped 4 bases and J dropped 1 base, with 15 bases sitting between them. CDR1 and CDR2 (germline): SGHRS, YFSETQ. The CDR3 DNA follows: TGCGCCAGCAGCCCCGAATTAGCGGAGTCCTACGAGCAGTACTTC. This gives the protein CASSPELAESYEQYF.

This chain connects TRBV6-5 to TRBJ2-7; perhaps TRBD1 as D (5 bases). In germline, CDR1 is MNHEY, CDR2 SVGAGI. The CDR3 loop spans 14 amino acids. Trimming left V 5 bases short and J 0 bases short, with 11 bases between. The CDR3 loop reads CASSKVQGSYEQYF. The CDR3 nucleotides read TGTGCCAGCAGTAAAGTGCAGGGCTCCTACGAGCAGTACTTC.

This chain links TRBV12-5 with TRBJ2-1; 9 positions match TRBD2. The CDR3 extends over 18 amino acids. J gave up 2 bases and V 0 bases, and 8 bases lay outside the gene matches. CDR1 is LGHNT, CDR2 FRNRAP, per germline. The CDR3 spells CASGLVPPSGTAYNEQFF. The CDR3 bases are TGTGCTAGTGGTTTGGTACCCCCTAGCGGGACCGCCTACAATGAGCAGTTCTTC.

This sequence joins TRBV18 and TRBJ2-5, with unresolved D. CDR1 KGHSH and CDR2 LQKENI come from the germline V gene. CDR3 length: 11 residues. V lost 6 bases and J 5 bases, leaving 7 bases between the germline ends. The DNA for the CDR3 is TGTGCCAGCTCTGCTGAGGAGACCCAGTACTTC. Protein: CASSAEETQYF.

V and J are TRBV6-5 and TRBJ1-1; the match to TRBD1 covers 10 bases. Germline V gives CDR1 MNHEY, CDR2 SVGAGI. This CDR3 has 15 amino acids. V was pared by 6 bases and J by 4 bases, with 8 bases of the junction left unmatched. The DNA of the CDR3 is TGTGCCAGCAGACCGCCTGACAGGGGGCTCACTGAAGCTTTCTTT. Amino acid sequence: CASRPPDRGLTEAFF.

V is TRBV19 and J is TRBJ2-1; TRBD2 matches at 8 bases. V lost 7 bases, J lost 10 bases, and 12 bases stayed unmatched. From germline, CDR1 is LNHDA and CDR2 SQIVND (reference sequence). The CDR3 contains 14 residues. Written as DNA, the CDR3 is TGTGCCAGTAAAAGCGGGCTAGCGGGCGAAGAGCAGTTCTTC. This codes for CASKSGLAGEEQFF.

The chain employs TRBV14 and TRBJ2-7; D might be TRBD1 (6 bases). In germline, CDR1 is SGHDN, CDR2 FVKESK. Trimming stripped 4 bases from V and 2 bases from J, with 12 bases between. The CDR3 is 14 amino acids. This chain's CDR3 is CASSPQGRPYEQYF. Here the CDR3 DNA reads TGTGCCAGCAGCCCACAGGGTAGACCCTACGAGCAGTACTTC.

The chain carries TRBV7-2 and TRBJ2-3; tentatively, D is TRBD2 (6 bases). Between the trimmed V and J ends, which lost 1 base and 4 bases, there was a span of 12 bases. The CDR3 runs 15 residues. In germline, CDR1 is SGHTA, CDR2 FQGNSA. CDR3 loop: CASSLEGLAADTQYF. CDR3 bases: TGTGCCAGCAGCTTAGAGGGGTTAGCGGCAGATACGCAGTATTTT.